This T cell receptor (beta chain) was observed in a study of Ad26.COV2.S vaccination and SARS-CoV-2 variants. Findings and limits, study-wide: Placebo recipients showed lower spike-specific TCR breadth than vaccinees.

The CDR3 is 15 amino acids. Germline lookup yields CDR1 GTSNPN and CDR2 SVGIG (reference sequence). The V gene lost 2 bases and the J gene lost 3 bases, with 13 bases spanning the gap. Specified treatment: 15 to 20 received Ad26.COV2.S at low or high dose, single or two shots; five or six received placebo; per-sample allocation not given. Sampling occurred on day 63 after the first vaccine or placebo injection. A word on this clone: Antigen specificity is unknown.

Method: immunoSEQ multiplex PCR; TCRdb's copy keeps in-frame clones and lacks some. The table records about 430,000 clones, approximately 90% of them present only once. The TCR comes from a person between 18 and 65 years old who received the Ad26.COV2.S COVID-19 vaccine or a placebo. The gene calls are TRBV30 and TRBJ2-2; weak D call: TRBD2 (5 bases). The input for sequencing was peripheral blood, taken in a trial of Ad26.COV2.S vaccine versus placebo. CDR3: CAWSYRELYTGELFF. The CDR3 bases are TGTGCCTGGAGTTATCGGGAACTATACACCGGGGAGCTGTTTTTT. Together with reference TRBV30 and TRBJ2-2, the CDR3 gives the full variable domain: SQTIHQWPATLVQPVGSPLSLECTVEGTSNPNLYWYRQAAGRGLQLLFYSVGIGQISSEVPQNLSASRPQDRQFILSSKKLLLSDSGFYLCAWSYRELYTGELFFGEGSRLTVL.